These 10 T cell receptor beta chains originate from one sample sequenced in a study of T-cell memory formation after mild COVID-19. Using its own MiXCR run on the 5' RACE reads, TCRdb lists one record per CDR3 protein. The sample consists of around 200,000 distinct CDR3 sequences, over 9.5% of them appearing once. Sequenced input: PBMCs or a T cell subset sorted from them (not recorded which). These TCRs come from a man between 18 and 35 years old who had mild COVID-19 (a few samples of this study predate the infection). Cell type and time point are not known.

The DNA of the CDR3 is TGTGCCAGCAGCTTGGGACAGCAGCGGAACACCTTC. Protein product: CASSLGQQRNTF. The chain is built from TRBV5-4 and TRBJ1-2, with D possibly matching TRBD1 (5 bases). This CDR3 is built from 12 residues. CDR1 SGHNT and CDR2 YYREEE come from the germline V gene (reference sequence). Trimming removed 0 bases from V and 12 bases from J, with 12 bases in between.

A few counts support this clonotype. The gene calls are TRBV29-1 and TRBJ1-1, with D possibly being TRBD1 (6 bases). V was clipped by 7 bases and J by 5 bases, with 20 bases between them. Germline V gene sequence: CDR1 SQVTM, CDR2 ANQGSEA. This CDR3 is 14 amino acids long. The CDR3 DNA reads TGCAGCGCCCTGGACAGCCGCTTGTATACTGAAGCTTTCTTT. Translating it yields CSALDSRLYTEAFF.

This clonotype was found many times. The rearrangement links TRBV5-1 to TRBJ2-5, with TRBD1 identical over 7 bases. Germline-derived CDR1 and CDR2 are SGHRS and YFSETQ. With V trimmed by 7 bases and J by 3 bases, 9 bases remained unmatched. The CDR3 sequence is 14 residues long. The CDR3 DNA is TGCGCCAGCTCGTCCGGGACAGTAGAAGAGACCCAGTACTTC. Its translation: CASSSGTVEETQYF.

The rearrangement uses TRBV2 and TRBJ1-5, with 10 positions matching TRBD1. Germline V gives CDR1 SNHLY, CDR2 FYNNEI. This CDR3 is built from 13 residues. V trimming: 8 bases; J trimming: 3 bases; junction bases outside the gene matches: 1. This CDR3 is CASGTGDNQPQHF. CDR3 nucleotide sequence: TGTGCCAGCGGGACAGGGGACAATCAGCCCCAGCATTTT.

This clonotype has at least ten counts. The V and J genes are TRBV5-1 and TRBJ1-1; 12 nucleotides match TRBD1. Trimming at V came to 4 bases and at J to 1 base, leaving 5 bases not matched to a gene. The CDR3 loop spans 16 amino acids. The germline gives CDR1 SGHRS, CDR2 YFSETQ. The CDR3 here is CASSQGTGGPNTEAFF. The CDR3 nucleotides read TGCGCCAGCAGCCAAGGGACAGGGGGCCCGAACACTGAAGCTTTCTTT.

The genes are TRBV5-1 and TRBJ2-1; the match to TRBD2 covers 7 bases. Germline lookup yields CDR1 SGHRS and CDR2 YFSETQ. With 3 bases clipped from V and 1 base from J, the junction kept 10 bases outside the gene matches. The length of the CDR3 is 17 residues. The CDR3 DNA follows: TGCGCCAGCAGCTCTGTGGTGGACGGGGGGTCCTACAATGAGCAGTTCTTC. Residues: CASSSVVDGGSYNEQFF.

V gene TRBV7-2 combines with J gene TRBJ2-3; tentative D call: TRBD2 (6 bases). From germline, CDR1 is SGHTA and CDR2 FQGNSA. The V gene lost 6 bases and the J gene lost 1 base, with 11 bases spanning the gap. The CDR3 totals 14 residues. The CDR3 reads CASSFWEGTDTQYF. In DNA form, the CDR3 reads TGTGCCAGCAGTTTCTGGGAGGGCACAGATACGCAGTATTTT.

This clonotype was recorded at least ten times. The V and J genes are TRBV12-3 or TRBV12-4 and TRBJ1-6, with a tentative D call TRBD1 (5 bases). Trimming removed 7 bases at V and 6 bases at J, with 16 bases between. This CDR3 contains 15 residues. The CDR3 coding sequence is TGTGCCAGCAAACGCAGGGAAGTGTTTAATTCACCCCTCCACTTT. This gives the protein CASKRREVFNSPLHF.

The rearrangement uses TRBV18 and TRBJ2-7, with 12 bases fitting TRBD2. Germline assignment: CDR1 KGHSH and CDR2 LQKENI. With V trimmed by 2 bases and J by 1 base, 6 bases remained unmatched. The CDR3 runs to 17 residues. The CDR3 here is CASSPGLAGPQSYEQYV. DNA for the CDR3: TGTGCCAGCTCACCAGGACTAGCGGGGCCACAGTCCTACGAGCAGTACGTC.

The chain's CDR3 is CASGVGYEQYV. In nucleotides, the CDR3 is TGTGCCAGCGGAGTGGGGTACGAGCAGTACGTC. The chain carries TRBV6-1 and TRBJ2-7, with D uncertain. CDR3 length: 11 amino acids. Per germline, CDR1 MNHNS and CDR2 SASEGT. Deletions cut 8 bases from V and 4 bases from J, with 9 bases between.